The clone carrying this T cell receptor (beta chain) came up a few times. Its target is unknown. The data belong to a study of post-analysis software for immune sequencing data. The overall study: Patients had relapsing-remitting, secondary progressive or progressive-relapsing multiple sclerosis; some lacked subtype.

The CDR3 contains 15 residues. After removal of 3 bases from V and 2 bases from J, the junction contained 4 bases not matched to a gene. Germline CDR1 reads SGDLS; CDR2 reads YYNGEE. Study results and limitations: Normalized Chao1 diversity was significantly lower in multiple sclerosis patients than in controls. Patients carried several TRBV segments more frequently than controls did, and TRBV5-6, TRBV5-1 and TRBV20-1 were among them. Strong co-clustering by F measure was seen for same-batch samples.

Incorporated into the TCR beta cDNA libraries were unique molecular identifiers, which served to reduce PCR and sequencing biases. With about 0.85 to 10 million T cells as the source, some 500,000 cDNA molecules resulted. One entry per CDR3 protein results from TCRdb running MiXCR on the PCR reads. The sample has more than 500,000 distinct CDR3 sequences, around 36% seen once; the top ten hold approximately 5.4%. This sequence joins TRBV9 and TRBJ2-1; 8 bases fit TRBD2. The material sequenced was blood. The origin of this receptor is a girl aged 2 to 17 with multiple sclerosis. This CDR3 is CASSAYGGAYNEQFF. DNA of the CDR3: TGTGCCAGCAGCGCATACGGGGGGGCCTACAATGAGCAGTTCTTC. Together with reference TRBV9 and TRBJ2-1, the CDR3 gives the full variable domain: DSGVTQTPKHLITATGQRVTLRCSPRSGDLSVYWYQQSLDQGLQFLIQYYNGEERAKGNILERFSAQQFPDLHSELNLSSLELGDSALYFCASSAYGGAYNEQFFGPGTRLTVL.